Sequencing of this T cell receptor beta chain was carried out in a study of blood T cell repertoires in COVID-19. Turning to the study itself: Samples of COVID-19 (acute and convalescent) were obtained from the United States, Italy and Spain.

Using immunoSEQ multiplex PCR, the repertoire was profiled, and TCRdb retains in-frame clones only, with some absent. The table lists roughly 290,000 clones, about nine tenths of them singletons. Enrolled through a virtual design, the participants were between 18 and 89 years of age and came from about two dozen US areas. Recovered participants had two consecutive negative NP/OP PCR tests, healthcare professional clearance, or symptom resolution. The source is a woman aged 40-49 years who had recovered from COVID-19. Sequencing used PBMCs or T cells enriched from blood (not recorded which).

This chain's CDR3 is CASSPLGDQPQHF. Written as DNA, the CDR3 is TGTGCCAGCTCTCCCTTGGGAGATCAGCCCCAGCATTTT. V gene TRBV18 combines with J gene TRBJ1-5; D gene unclear. This CDR3 region has 13 residues. With 6 bases removed from V and 5 bases from J, the gap between germline ends came to 11 bases. The germline V gene has CDR1 KGHSH and CDR2 LQKENI.